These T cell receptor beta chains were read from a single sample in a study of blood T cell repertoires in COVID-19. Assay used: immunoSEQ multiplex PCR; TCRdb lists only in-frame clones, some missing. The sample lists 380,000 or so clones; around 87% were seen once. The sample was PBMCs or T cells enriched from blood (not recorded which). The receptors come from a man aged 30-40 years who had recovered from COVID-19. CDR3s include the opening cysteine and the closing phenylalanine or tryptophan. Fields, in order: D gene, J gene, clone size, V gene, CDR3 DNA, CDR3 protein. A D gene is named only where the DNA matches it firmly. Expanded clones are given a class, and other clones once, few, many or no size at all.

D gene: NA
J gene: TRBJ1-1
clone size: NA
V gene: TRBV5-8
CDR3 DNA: TGTGCCAGCAAGTCAGGGTCAGGGGATTGGCGGAACACTGAAGCTTTCTTT
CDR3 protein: CASKSGSGDWRNTEAFF

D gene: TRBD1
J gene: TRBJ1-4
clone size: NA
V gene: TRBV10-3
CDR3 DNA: TGTGCCGCACGTCCGGGACAGGGGGATGAAAAACTGTTTTTT
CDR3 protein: CAARPGQGDEKLFF

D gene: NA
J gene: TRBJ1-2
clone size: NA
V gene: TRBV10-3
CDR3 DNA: TGTGCCATCAGTGGGACCGGAGAAGGGGCTAACTATGGCTACACCTTC
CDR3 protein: CAISGTGEGANYGYTF

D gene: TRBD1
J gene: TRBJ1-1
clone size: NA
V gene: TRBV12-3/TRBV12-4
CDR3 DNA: TGTGCCAGCAGATACAGGGGGCCAGCCTTATTT
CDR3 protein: CASRYRGPALF

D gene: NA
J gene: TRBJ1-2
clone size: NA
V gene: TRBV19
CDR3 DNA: TGTGCCAGTAGTATAGACCCCCCCTGGGAGGGGTCGCGGATCTACACCTTC
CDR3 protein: CASSIDPPWEGSRIYTF

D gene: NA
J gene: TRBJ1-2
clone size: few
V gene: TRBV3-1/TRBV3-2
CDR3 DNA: TGTGCCAGCACGTCTCATCGGTCTGACTATGGCTACACCTTC
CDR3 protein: CASTSHRSDYGYTF

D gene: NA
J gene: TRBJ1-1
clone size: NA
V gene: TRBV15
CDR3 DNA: TGTGCCACCAGCAGAGATCCTCCAGGGCCTACTGAAGCTTTCTTT
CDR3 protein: CATSRDPPGPTEAFF

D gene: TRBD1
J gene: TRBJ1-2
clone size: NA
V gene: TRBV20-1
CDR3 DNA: TGCAGTGCTATGACAGGGAACGGCTACACCTTC
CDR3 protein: CSAMTGNGYTF

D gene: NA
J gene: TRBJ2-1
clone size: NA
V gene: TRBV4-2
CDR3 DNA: TGTGCCAGCAGCCAAGAATACGGGTGGTATGAGCAGTTCTTC
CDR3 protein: CASSQEYGWYEQFF

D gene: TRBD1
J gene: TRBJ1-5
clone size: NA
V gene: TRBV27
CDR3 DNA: TGTGCCAGCAGTTTGGGACAGGTCAATCAGCCCCAGCATTTT
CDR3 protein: CASSLGQVNQPQHF

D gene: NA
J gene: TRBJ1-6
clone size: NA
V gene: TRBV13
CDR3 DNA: TGTGCCAGCAGCTTAGACCAGGGGAATTCACCCCTCCACTTT
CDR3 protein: CASSLDQGNSPLHF

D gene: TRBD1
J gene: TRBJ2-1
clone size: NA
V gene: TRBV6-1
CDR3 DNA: TGTGCCAGCAGTGGAGTTGGGACAGAGAACTACAATGAGCAGTTCTTC
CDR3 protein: CASSGVGTENYNEQFF

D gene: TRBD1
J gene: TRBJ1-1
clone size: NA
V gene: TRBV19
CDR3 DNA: TGTGCCAGTGAAAAACGGGACAGAATGAACACTGAAGCTTTCTTT
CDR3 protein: CASEKRDRMNTEAFF

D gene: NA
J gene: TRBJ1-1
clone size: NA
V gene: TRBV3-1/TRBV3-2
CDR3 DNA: TGTGCCAGCAGCCAAGCCGGGACTGAAGCTTTCTTT
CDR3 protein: CASSQAGTEAFF

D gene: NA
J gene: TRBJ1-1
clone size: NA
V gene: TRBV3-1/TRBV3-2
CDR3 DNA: TGTGCCAGCAGCCAAGGAGGGCTGAACACTGAAGCTTTCTTT
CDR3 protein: CASSQGGLNTEAFF

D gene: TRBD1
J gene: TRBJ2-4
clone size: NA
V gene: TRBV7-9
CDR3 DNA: TGTGCCAGCAGCTTTAGTCAGGGGGCCAACATTCAGTACTTC
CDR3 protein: CASSFSQGANIQYF

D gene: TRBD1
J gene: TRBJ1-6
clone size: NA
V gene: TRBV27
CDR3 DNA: TGTGCCAGCAGTTTAGGTTCAGGGGGATCACCCCTCCACTTT
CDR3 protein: CASSLGSGGSPLHF

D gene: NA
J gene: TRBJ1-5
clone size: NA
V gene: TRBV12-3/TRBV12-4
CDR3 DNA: TGTGCCAGCAGCCTGGACCTAGCACAGCCCCAGCATTTT
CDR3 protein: CASSLDLAQPQHF

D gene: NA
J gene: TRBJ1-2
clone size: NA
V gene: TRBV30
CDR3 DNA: TGTGCCTGGAGTCAAATGGACAGCTATGGCTACACCTTC
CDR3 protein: CAWSQMDSYGYTF

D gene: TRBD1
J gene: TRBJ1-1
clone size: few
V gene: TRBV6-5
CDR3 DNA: TGTGCCAGCAGTTACCGCACAGGGGCTAAGAACACTGAAGCTTTCTTT
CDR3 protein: CASSYRTGAKNTEAFF